This T cell receptor (beta chain) was documented in a study of T cells after yellow fever vaccination. Study findings and constraints: Bulk-population clonotypes that are abundant could appear as contaminants in FACS-sorted repertoires. A large majority of primary-vaccination clones showed up again after the booster (under 98% CD4, around 85% CD8). Weaker overall, the secondary response nonetheless peaked faster (day 5 versus 15). There was a small share of clonotypes that showed up in both the CD4 and CD8 compartments.

The V gene lost 5 bases and the J gene lost 0 bases, with 14 bases spanning the gap. This CDR3 has 17 residues. The germline CDR1 and CDR2 sequences are MNHEY and SVGEGT. One entry per CDR3 protein, called by TCRdb with MiXCR from the 5' RACE reads. The profile shows roughly 330,000 distinct CDR3 sequences, approximately 3.9% of them singletons. A few counts support this clonotype. Its antigen is unidentified. This rearrangement joins TRBV6-2 or TRBV6-3 to TRBJ2-6; possibly TRBD1 or TRBD2 for D (5 bases each). The source material was PBMCs, sampled 5 days after the yellow fever booster vaccination. The TCR originated in a man aged 18 to 29 who received the YFV17D yellow fever vaccine. The CDR3, as DNA: TGTGCCAGCAGTGAACCGGGACGGAGCTCTGGGGCCAACGTCCTGACTTTC. Encoded protein: CASSEPGRSSGANVLTF.